Listed below are T cell receptor beta chains from one sample, sequenced in a study of spatial heterogeneity in lung cancer. From the 5' RACE reads, TCRdb called clonotypes with MiXCR, one entry per CDR3 protein. This table has 82,000 or so distinct CDR3 sequences, over 10% appearing once. The sample consisted of PBMCs, taken at surgery. These receptor sequences come from a male donor with early-stage non-small cell lung cancer. The CDR3 runs from the conserved cysteine through the conserved F or W. Fields, in order: J gene, V gene, CDR3 protein.

TRBJ2-1,TRBV24-1,CATSDSSLAGVHNEQFF
TRBJ2-7,TRBV19,CASSPAGTSGYEQYF
TRBJ2-1,TRBV7-9,CASSPLDWKRDNEQFF
TRBJ1-1,TRBV2,CASREHPGTEAFF
TRBJ2-7,TRBV10-3,CATAPGTTSYEQYF
TRBJ1-1,TRBV6-1,CSSSGRVGEAFF
TRBJ2-1,TRBV24-1,CATSDFSFVDGGSYNEQFF
TRBJ2-3,TRBV21-1,CATSRDRESDTQYF
TRBJ2-7,TRBV12-5,CASGALLTRALAEQYF
TRBJ2-3,TRBV30,CAWPPGLATDTQYF
TRBJ2-1,TRBV7-3,CASSSLTSGPFYNEQFF
TRBJ2-1,TRBV29-1,CSVPGFNEQFF
TRBJ1-1,TRBV5-1,CASSLVRRGRENTEAFF
TRBJ2-2,TRBV20-1,CSAMGGWDTGELFF
TRBJ2-7,TRBV28,CASSLFGQGRAYEQYF
TRBJ2-3,TRBV7-9,CASTPMGARGDTQYF
TRBJ2-1,TRBV25-1,CASSLRTDGEQFF
TRBJ1-2,TRBV19,CASSPGRYGYTF